The 7 T cell receptor beta chains presented below share a single source sample, sequenced in a study of molecular identifiers for immune sequencing clone quantification. A single record per CDR3 protein comes from TCRdb applying MiXCR to the PCR reads. In the table there are about 500,000 distinct CDR3 sequences, roughly a fifth of which are singletons. The specimen was naive CD8+ T cells from blood, with Jurkat cell RNA spiked in. Sample subset: FACS-sorted CD8+CD4-CCR7+CD45RA+ naive T cells. The receptors were gathered from a human donor in good health. Some libraries in this study had Jurkat cell RNA spiked in.

The V call is TRBV19, the J call TRBJ2-3; TRBD2 agrees at 11 bases. The germline V gene has CDR1 LNHDA and CDR2 SQIVND (reference sequence). The V and J ends lost 5 bases and 4 bases, in that order; junction bases with no gene match: 5. The CDR3 is made up of 15 amino acids. CDR3 coding DNA: TGTGCCAGTAGTGTGACTAGCGGGATTCCAGATACGCAGTATTTT. It encodes CASSVTSGIPDTQYF.

This clonotype has at least ten counts. This chain connects TRBV28 to TRBJ2-1, with D possibly being TRBD1 (6 bases). The germline V gene has CDR1 MDHEN and CDR2 SYDVKM. The CDR3 extends over 13 amino acids. With 10 bases removed from V and 2 bases from J, the gap between germline ends came to 12 bases. The CDR3 bases are TGTGCCACCACAGGACAGACCTACAATGAGCAGTTCTTC. Translated: CATTGQTYNEQFF.

For this clonotype: A read error may explain this, as a much larger clone is one base away. The conserved phenylalanine or tryptophan is not found at the CDR3 terminus, so this likely reflects a read error. The chain has TRBV28 and TRBJ2-4, with 7 bases matching TRBD1. V was pared by 6 bases and J by 4 bases, with 12 bases of the junction left unmatched. Germline values: CDR1 MDHEN, CDR2 SYDVKM. There are 16 residues in the CDR3. This CDR3 reads CASRAPPQGPKNIQYS. CDR3 DNA sequence: TGTGCCAGCAGGGCCCCCCCACAGGGGCCTAAAAACATTCAGTACTCC.

A word on this clonotype: A much larger clone lies one base from this, so it may be a read error. V usage is TRBV28 and J usage is TRBJ2-7; 7 positions match TRBD2. Germline-derived CDR1 and CDR2 are MDHEN and SYDVKM. J was trimmed by 2 bases and V by 7 bases; bases with no gene match: 20. The CDR3 runs 18 residues. The DNA for the CDR3 is TGTGCCAGCACGATCGGGACTGGCGGGAGCGGAACACCCTACGAGCAGTACTTC. This sequence encodes CASTIGTGGSGTPYEQYF.

The chain recombines TRBV7-2 with TRBJ2-1, with TRBD2 matching 12 bases. The CDR3 extends over 16 amino acids. Per germline, CDR1 SGHTA and CDR2 FQGNSA. After removal of 5 bases from V and 4 bases from J, the junction contained 6 bases not matched to a gene. CDR3 region: CASSPTSGGPYNEQFF. CDR3 DNA sequence: TGTGCCAGCAGCCCGACTAGCGGGGGACCTTACAATGAGCAGTTCTTC.

On this clonotype: The DNA is left out, because the CDR3 cannot be placed on it with certainty; the CDR3 is given as TCRdb lists it. The chain uses TRBV12-3 or TRBV12-4 and TRBJ2-7; the D call TRBD1 from the table was never checked on the DNA. The CDR3 extends over 14 residues, inclusive of both ends. CDR3: CASSSSTASYEQYF.

Turning to this clonotype: This may be a read error, as it is one base from a much larger clone. The V gene is TRBV4-1, the J gene TRBJ2-3; 9 positions match TRBD1. Germline lookup yields CDR1 MGHRA and CDR2 YSYEKL. The CDR3 runs 18 residues. DNA for the CDR3: TGCGCCAGCAGCCTCGGACAGGGGCCCCCCACCGACACAGATGCGCAGTATTTT. Protein product: CASSLGQGPPTDTDAQYF.